The 18 T cell receptor beta chains in this list originate from one sample, sequenced in a study of shared clonotypes between healthy human individuals. Positive CCR7 selection of CD45RO-negative cells yielded the naive CD8 cells, and terminally differentiated effector memory CD45RA+ cells were excluded. TCRdb's table, derived via immunoSEQ multiplex PCR, lists solely in-frame clones and lacks some. The data hold more than 550,000 clones, with roughly 94% observed a single time. Source material: naive CD8+ T cells sorted from blood. The source of these receptors is a man aged 25-45 years in good health.

J is TRBJ2-1 and V is TRBV5-1; 9 nucleotides align to TRBD1. Losses at the gene ends were 5 bases for V and 0 bases for J; bases not matched to a gene: 9. Germline-derived CDR1 and CDR2 are SGHRS and YFSETQ. The CDR3 is 17 amino acids. This CDR3 is CASSSGQGTFSYNEQFF. The DNA of the CDR3 is TGCGCCAGCAGTTCCGGACAGGGGACTTTCTCCTACAATGAGCAGTTCTTC.

This sequence joins TRBV13 and TRBJ1-5, with a weak D call TRBD1 (5 bases). The V gene's germline CDR1 is PRHDT and CDR2 FYEKMQ (reference sequence). The CDR3 extends over 15 amino acids. V was cut by 5 bases and J by 7 bases, with 18 bases left in between. The CDR3 sequence is CASSEGGQSTQPQHF. CDR3 nucleotide sequence: TGTGCCAGCAGCGAAGGAGGACAATCGACGCAGCCCCAGCATTTT.

The chain has TRBV27 and TRBJ2-7; D perhaps matches TRBD1 (6 bases). The length of the CDR3 is 15 residues. The V gene lost 0 bases and the J gene lost 3 bases, with 12 bases spanning the gap. From germline, CDR1 is MNHEY and CDR2 SMNVEV (reference sequence). CDR3 sequence reads: CASSLSPGQIYEQYF. CDR3 nucleotides: TGTGCCAGCAGTTTATCGCCCGGACAGATCTACGAGCAGTACTTC.

This clone was counted a single time. Other DNA variants within this sample encode the same CDR3. V gene TRBV5-1 combines with J gene TRBJ2-7, with 9 bases identical to TRBD1. Germline CDR1 is SGHRS and CDR2 is YFSETQ. Germline trimming cut 0 bases from V and 4 bases from J; bases unmatched to any gene: 5. CDR3 length: 15 residues. The CDR3 region is CASSLGPGQGYEQYF. Here the CDR3 DNA reads TGCGCCAGCAGCTTGGGGCCGGGACAGGGATACGAGCAGTACTTC.

The gene calls are TRBV9 and TRBJ2-3; 8 bases agree with TRBD2. V gave up 4 bases and J gave up 2 bases; unmatched junction bases: 15. The CDR3 is 18 residues long. From germline, CDR1 is SGDLS and CDR2 YYNGEE. CDR3 sequence reads: CASSQSTAGVSLTDTQYF. The DNA of the CDR3 is TGTGCCAGCAGCCAGTCCACAGCGGGAGTATCCCTCACAGATACGCAGTATTTT.

The genes are TRBV25-1 and TRBJ2-5; D may be TRBD1 (5 bases). Germline V gene lookup returns CDR1 MGHDK and CDR2 SYGVNS. The CDR3 consists of 12 residues. The ends were cut back, 2 bases at V and 5 bases at J, with 6 bases in the middle. The CDR3 DNA follows: TGTGCCAGCAGTGAAGGGGCGGAGACCCAGTACTTC. Translating it yields CASSEGAETQYF.

J is TRBJ2-7 and V is TRBV27; D might be TRBD1 (5 bases). CDR1 is MNHEY and CDR2 is SMNVEV in the germline V gene (reference sequence). Trimming removed 4 bases from V and 0 bases from J, with 19 bases in between. This CDR3 is 17 amino acids long. CDR3 nucleotides: TGTGCCAGCAGTTCTCACGGACAAGGGATAAGCTCCTACGAGCAGTACTTC. Its translation is CASSSHGQGISSYEQYF.

V is TRBV7-8 and J is TRBJ2-1; 12 bases are a match to TRBD2. Unmatched junction bases numbered 9, after V lost 8 bases and J lost 4 bases. The CDR3 has 16 amino acids. CDR1 is SGHVS and CDR2 is FQNEAQ in the germline V gene. The CDR3 spells CASRLTSGSSYNEQFF. DNA for the CDR3: TGTGCCAGCCGGTTGACTAGCGGGAGTTCTTACAATGAGCAGTTCTTC.

This chain joins TRBV16 and TRBJ1-1; 7 nucleotides align to TRBD1. From germline, CDR1 is KGHSY and CDR2 FQNENV. V gave up 2 bases and J gave up 12 bases; unmatched junction bases: 3. The length of the CDR3 is 11 residues. CDR3 nucleotide sequence: TGTGCCAGCAGCCAAGACAGGGAGACTTTCTTT. Amino acid sequence: CASSQDRETFF. Together with reference TRBV16 and TRBJ1-1, the CDR3 gives the full variable domain: GEEVAQTPKHLVRGEGQKAKLYCAPIKGHSYVFWYQQVLKNEFKFLISFQNENVFDETGMPKERFSAKCLPNSPCSLEIQATKLEDSAVYFCASSQDRETFFGQGTRLTVV.

The chain carries TRBV10-1 and TRBJ2-1; TRBD1 matches at 7 bases. V lost 0 bases and J lost 4; bases outside the gene matches: 9. Germline lookup yields CDR1 WNHNN and CDR2 SYGVQD (reference sequence). The CDR3 spans 17 residues. The CDR3 spells CASSESELPGQYNEQFF. CDR3 sequence (DNA): TGCGCCAGCAGTGAGTCCGAGTTACCGGGACAGTACAATGAGCAGTTCTTC.

The J gene is TRBJ2-3, the V gene TRBV19; no clear D gene. Germline V gene lookup returns CDR1 LNHDA and CDR2 SQIVND (reference sequence). The CDR3 runs to 15 residues. Trimming stripped 5 bases from V and 4 bases from J, with 16 bases between. The DNA of the CDR3 is TGTGCCAGTAGTCCGGCAGACCTTATGCCAGATACGCAGTATTTT. Translated, it gives CASSPADLMPDTQYF.

The rearrangement links TRBV29-1 to TRBJ1-4, with a tentative D call TRBD1 (6 bases). CDR3 size: 16 residues. CDR1 and CDR2 from the germline V gene are SQVTM and ANQGSEA. The V end lost 4 bases, the J end lost 7 bases, and 22 bases lay between the germline ends. The CDR3 loop is CSVVTGPSHEGEKLFF. CDR3 DNA sequence: TGCAGCGTTGTAACAGGGCCTTCTCATGAGGGTGAAAAACTGTTTTTT.

DNA of the CDR3: TGTGCCAGCAGTTCCGGGACTAGCTTTGAGACCCAGTACTTC. It specifies CASSSGTSFETQYF. The chain couples TRBV27 to TRBJ2-5; TRBD2 matches at 9 bases. CDR3 size: 14 residues. V shed 4 bases, J shed 5 bases, and the junction held 5 bases outside the gene matches. Germline V gives CDR1 MNHEY, CDR2 SMNVEV (reference sequence).

The V gene is TRBV27, the J gene TRBJ2-1, with D perhaps TRBD2 (5 bases). The CDR3 is made up of 15 amino acids. The ends were cut back, 7 bases at V and 4 bases at J, with 17 bases in the middle. Germline loops: CDR1 MNHEY, CDR2 SMNVEV (reference sequence). The CDR3 spells CASNEKGLAYNEQFF. The CDR3, as DNA: TGTGCCAGCAACGAAAAAGGGCTAGCTTACAATGAGCAGTTCTTC.

The gene calls are TRBV5-1 and TRBJ2-2, with D unresolved. V was shortened by 0 bases and J by 1 base, with 7 bases between the two germline ends. Germline CDR1 SGHRS, CDR2 YFSETQ. The CDR3 covers 15 residues. DNA of the CDR3: TGCGCCAGCAGCTTGGGGGTCGGGAACACCGGGGAGCTGTTTTTT. Translated, it gives CASSLGVGNTGELFF.

V is TRBV11-2 and J is TRBJ1-4, with D possibly TRBD1 on 6 matching bases. This CDR3 region has 15 residues. Germline CDR1 and CDR2: SGHAT and FQNNGV. V was trimmed by 2 bases and J by 7 bases, leaving 14 bases between them. CDR3 amino acids: CASSLWSMGAEKLFF. The CDR3 DNA sequence: TGTGCCAGCAGCTTATGGAGTATGGGGGCTGAAAAACTGTTTTTT.

This clone was seen a few times. Different DNA sequences within this sample yield the same CDR3. CDR3 in DNA: TGTGCCAGTAGCCGAAGCTCCTACAATGAGCAGTTCTTC. It codes for CASSRSSYNEQFF. This sequence joins TRBV19 and TRBJ2-1; the D is unclear. CDR1 and CDR2 from the germline V gene are LNHDA and SQIVND (reference sequence). The CDR3 is made up of 13 amino acids. V was cut by 6 bases and J by 0 bases, with 6 bases left in between.

V gene TRBV27 combines with J gene TRBJ2-7; TRBD2 is a possible D gene (5 bases). Trimming cost V 3 bases and J 9 bases, with 9 bases left between them. Germline V gene sequence: CDR1 MNHEY, CDR2 SMNVEV (reference sequence). The CDR3 contains 11 residues. DNA for the CDR3: TGTGCCAGCAGTTTTGGCCGGGGGCAGTACTTC. Translation: CASSFGRGQYF.